This paragraph reports one T cell receptor (beta chain). The source of the sample is a study of shared clonotypes between healthy human individuals. The CDR3 contains 13 residues. Germline loops: CDR1 MNHEY, CDR2 SMNVEV (reference sequence). Trimming cost V 7 bases and J 6 bases, with 15 bases left between them. Libraries were prepared by immunoSEQ multiplex PCR; TCRdb keeps only in-frame clonotypes and omits some of them. The sample lists a few million clones, roughly 92% occurring once. The source is a man aged 18 to 30 in good health. V usage is TRBV27 and J usage is TRBJ1-1, with TRBD1 as a possible D gene (6 bases). Material: naive CD4+ T cells sorted from blood. The subset is: CD45RA+ positively selected. CDR3 DNA sequence: TGTGCCAGCATTGGGAACAGGGTATCTGAAGCTTTCTTT. It specifies CASIGNRVSEAFF.